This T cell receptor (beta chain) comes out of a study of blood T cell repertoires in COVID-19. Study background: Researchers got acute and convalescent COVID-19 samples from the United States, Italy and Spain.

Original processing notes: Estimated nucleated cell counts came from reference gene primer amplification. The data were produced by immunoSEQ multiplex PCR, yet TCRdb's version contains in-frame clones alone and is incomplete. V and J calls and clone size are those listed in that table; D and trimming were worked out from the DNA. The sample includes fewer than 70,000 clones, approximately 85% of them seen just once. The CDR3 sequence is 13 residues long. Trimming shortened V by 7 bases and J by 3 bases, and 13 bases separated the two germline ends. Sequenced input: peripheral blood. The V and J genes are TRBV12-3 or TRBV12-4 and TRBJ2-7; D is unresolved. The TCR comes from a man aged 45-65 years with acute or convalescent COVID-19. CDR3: CASTPTPFYEQYF. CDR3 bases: TGTGCCAGCACTCCTACCCCCTTCTACGAGCAGTACTTC.